Presented here are 23 T cell receptor beta chains from one specimen sequenced in a study of cytomegalovirus exposure and HLA in healthy donors. The table came from immunoSEQ multiplex PCR; TCRdb's copy has only in-frame clones and leaves some out. The sample records 52,000 or so clones, 89% being singletons. Sequencing used PBMCs. These receptors came from a woman aged 18-29 years in good health and CMV-seronegative.

This clone has only a few counts. This chain links TRBV19 with TRBJ1-1, with TRBD1 as a possible D gene (5 bases). Germline V gene lookup returns CDR1 LNHDA and CDR2 SQIVND (reference sequence). V was trimmed by 5 bases and J by 9 bases, leaving 16 bases between them. This CDR3 region has 13 residues. CDR3 protein: CASSPDIQKQAFF. The CDR3 DNA reads TGTGCCAGTAGTCCGGACATTCAGAAACAAGCTTTCTTT.

The genes are TRBV19 and TRBJ1-2; D uncertain. The V end lost 4 bases, the J end lost 6 bases, and 6 bases lay between the germline ends. The CDR3 contains 11 residues. The V gene's germline CDR1 is LNHDA and CDR2 SQIVND (reference sequence). CDR3 DNA sequence: TGTGCCAGTAGTAGCCCGGATGGCTACACCTTC. Its translation: CASSSPDGYTF. Drawing the rest from reference TRBV19 and TRBJ1-2, the complete variable domain is DGGITQSPKYLFRKEGQNVTLSCEQNLNHDAMYWYRQDPGQGLRLIYYSQIVNDFQKGDIAEGYSVSREKKESFPLTVTSAQKNPTAFYLCASSSPDGYTFGSGTRLTVV.

The chain couples TRBV7-9 to TRBJ1-3, with 9 nucleotides matching TRBD1. CDR3 length: 15 amino acids. V dropped 5 bases and J dropped 2; count of bases not matched to a gene: 4. Germline V gene lookup returns CDR1 SEHNR and CDR2 FQNEAQ (reference sequence). CDR3: CASSHRDRAGNTIYF. CDR3 sequence (DNA): TGTGCCAGCAGCCACCGGGACAGGGCTGGAAACACCATATATTTT.

This chain connects TRBV14 to TRBJ1-2; D possibly corresponds to TRBD1 (6 bases). Trimming pared 1 base from V and 2 bases from J, leaving 8 bases between. The length of the CDR3 is 14 residues. Per germline, CDR1 SGHDN and CDR2 FVKESK. CDR3 residues: CASSQGTGNYGYTF. The CDR3, as DNA: TGTGCCAGCAGCCAAGGCACAGGGAACTATGGCTACACCTTC.

This rearrangement joins TRBV19 to TRBJ2-7; 7 bases are shared with TRBD2. The J segment lost 3 bases and the V segment lost 5 bases, leaving 7 bases of the junction unmatched. The germline V gene has CDR1 LNHDA and CDR2 SQIVND (reference sequence). The CDR3 contains 14 residues. CDR3 DNA: TGTGCCAGTAGTCCCGCGTCGGGAGGCTACGAGCAGTACTTC. Its protein product is CASSPASGGYEQYF.

The gene calls are TRBV6-1 and TRBJ1-1; no clear D gene. V lost 2 bases to trimming and J lost 6 bases, with 10 bases between them. The CDR3 loop spans 13 amino acids. The V gene's germline CDR1 is MNHNS and CDR2 SASEGT. CDR3 sequence (DNA): TGTGCCAGCAGTGAACGGCGGCCCTCTGAAGCTTTCTTT. Translating gives CASSERRPSEAFF.

The chain uses TRBV4-3 and TRBJ2-1, with TRBD2 identical over 12 bases. V dropped 4 bases and J dropped 4; count of bases not matched to a gene: 5. Germline V gives CDR1 LGHNA, CDR2 YSLEER. This CDR3 region has 16 residues. CDR3 sequence reads: CASSPGLAGRYNEQFF. Here the CDR3 DNA reads TGCGCCAGCAGCCCTGGACTAGCGGGGAGATACAATGAGCAGTTCTTC.

V is TRBV6-5 and J is TRBJ2-7, with unresolved D. The V and J ends lost 0 bases and 4 bases respectively, with 13 bases between them. The germline V gene encodes CDR1 MNHEY and CDR2 SVGAGI. CDR3 length: 15 residues. DNA of the CDR3: TGTGCCAGCAGTTACTCGACGGTCCTGGAGTACGAGCAGTACTTC. This codes for CASSYSTVLEYEQYF.

V gene TRBV13 combines with J gene TRBJ2-5; TRBD1 might be the D (6 bases). The ends were cut back, 5 bases at V and 4 bases at J, with 14 bases in the middle. This CDR3 is 14 amino acids long. CDR1 and CDR2 (germline): PRHDT, FYEKMQ (reference sequence). CDR3 in amino acids: CASSAEGVLETQYF. CDR3 bases: TGTGCCAGCAGCGCAGAGGGGGTTCTAGAGACCCAGTACTTC.

The chain recombines TRBV5-6 with TRBJ2-5; D not resolved. The germline CDR1 and CDR2 sequences are SGHDT and YYEEEE. This CDR3 has 12 residues. The ends were cut back, 3 bases at V and 4 bases at J, with 7 bases in the middle. CDR3 sequence: CASSSDRETQYF. The CDR3 DNA reads as TGTGCCAGCAGCTCAGATCGAGAGACCCAGTACTTC.

V usage is TRBV6-5 and J usage is TRBJ2-1, with TRBD1 matching over 9 bases. J was trimmed by 1 base and V by 4 bases; bases with no gene match: 5. The germline V gene has CDR1 MNHEY and CDR2 SVGAGI. This CDR3 spans 16 amino acids. The CDR3 loop is CASSFRTGASYNEQFF. For the CDR3, the DNA is TGTGCCAGCAGTTTTCGGACAGGGGCTTCCTACAATGAGCAGTTCTTC.

The genes are TRBV14 and TRBJ1-3; D ambiguous. Germline lookup yields CDR1 SGHDN and CDR2 FVKESK. The V end lost 4 bases, the J end lost 2 bases, and 9 bases lay between the germline ends. The CDR3 runs 14 residues. The CDR3 region is CASSRALPGNTIYF. The CDR3 DNA follows: TGTGCCAGCAGCCGGGCCCTTCCTGGAAACACCATATATTTT.

This chain uses TRBV7-2 with TRBJ2-1, with 8 nucleotides matching TRBD2. Per germline, CDR1 SGHTA and CDR2 FQGNSA. The CDR3 has 15 amino acids. The V gene end was trimmed by 6 bases and the J gene end by 2 bases; junction bases not matched to a gene: 6. This CDR3 is CASSHTSGPYNEQFF. DNA of the CDR3: TGTGCCAGCAGTCATACTAGCGGACCCTACAATGAGCAGTTCTTC.

CDR3 amino acids: CASSLGHLSYEQYF. CDR3 DNA: TGTGCCAGCAGCCTTGGGCACCTCTCCTACGAGCAGTACTTC. The chain couples TRBV7-9 to TRBJ2-7; no reliable D call. V dropped 5 bases and J dropped 0 bases, with 11 bases sitting between them. The CDR3 covers 14 residues. Germline V CDR1 and CDR2: SEHNR, FQNEAQ (reference sequence).

This clone was detected once. V and J are TRBV19 and TRBJ2-3, with 10 bases fitting TRBD2. V lost 3 bases, J lost 0 bases, and 9 bases stayed unmatched. There are 18 residues in the CDR3. Germline-derived CDR1 and CDR2 are LNHDA and SQIVND (reference sequence). For the CDR3, the DNA is TGTGCCAGTAGTATCAAGGTAGCGGGGGGTCCTAGCACAGATACGCAGTATTTT. This codes for CASSIKVAGGPSTDTQYF. Full variable domain (remainder filled in from reference TRBV19 and TRBJ2-3): DGGITQSPKYLFRKEGQNVTLSCEQNLNHDAMYWYRQDPGQGLRLIYYSQIVNDFQKGDIAEGYSVSREKKESFPLTVTSAQKNPTAFYLCASSIKVAGGPSTDTQYFGPGTRLTVL.

The rearrangement uses TRBV12-5 and TRBJ2-7, with TRBD2 as a possible D gene (6 bases). Germline V gives CDR1 LGHNT, CDR2 FRNRAP. There are 12 residues in the CDR3. V shed 6 bases and J shed 2 bases, with 8 bases lying between them. In DNA, the CDR3 is TGTGCTAGTGGGATAGCGGCCTACGAGCAGTACTTC. This encodes CASGIAAYEQYF.

The chain joins TRBV28 to TRBJ1-5; D possibly corresponds to TRBD1 (5 bases). CDR1 is MDHEN, CDR2 SYDVKM, per germline. V gave up 3 bases and J gave up 4 bases, with 16 bases separating them. The CDR3 has 16 amino acids. The CDR3 here is CASSFSWRQMNQPQHF. The CDR3, as DNA: TGTGCCAGCAGTTTCTCGTGGAGACAGATGAATCAGCCCCAGCATTTT.

This clone came up a few times. The chain is built from TRBV7-8 and TRBJ2-1, with TRBD2 matching 13 bases. The CDR3 runs 16 residues. Trimming took 2 bases from V and 6 from J; bases not matched to a gene: 4. Per the germline V gene, CDR1 is SGHVS and CDR2 is FQNEAQ. CDR3 loop: CASSLTRLAGGNEQFF. In DNA form, the CDR3 reads TGTGCCAGCAGCTTAACACGACTAGCGGGGGGCAATGAGCAGTTCTTC.

Written as DNA, the CDR3 is TGTGCCAGCAGCGCCGGGACACACGATACGCAGTATTTT. Encoded protein: CASSAGTHDTQYF. V gene TRBV9 combines with J gene TRBJ2-3; possible D gene TRBD1, 6 bases. This CDR3 is built from 13 residues. Trimming removed 3 bases at V and 6 bases at J, with 11 bases between. Germline V CDR1 and CDR2: SGDLS, YYNGEE.

The rearrangement uses TRBV30 and TRBJ2-7, with D possibly being TRBD2 (5 bases). Looked up from germline, CDR1 is GTSNPN and CDR2 is SVGIG (reference sequence). V lost 5 bases to trimming and J lost 4 bases, with 27 bases between them. This CDR3 is built from 17 residues. In DNA, the CDR3 is TGTGCCTGGGCGGCTGGAGGAATGGCCCGTTCGATTTACGAGCAGTACTTC. Protein sequence: CAWAAGGMARSIYEQYF.

The rearrangement links TRBV5-6 to TRBJ2-1, with D unresolved. Germline CDR1 and CDR2: SGHDT and YYEEEE. There are 12 residues in the CDR3. Trimming stripped 1 base from V and 7 bases from J, with 6 bases between. This chain's CDR3 is CASSLSRNEQFF. As DNA, the CDR3 is TGTGCCAGCAGCTTGAGCCGTAATGAGCAGTTCTTC.

DNA for the CDR3: TGTGCCAGTAGTATTAGTTTTGTTCGAGGGTTCGGCTACACCTTC. It specifies CASSISFVRGFGYTF. The chain is built from TRBV19 and TRBJ1-2; D ambiguous. The CDR3 runs 15 residues. V lost 3 bases, J lost 8 bases, and 19 bases lay in between. In germline, CDR1 is LNHDA, CDR2 SQIVND (reference sequence). Full variable domain (missing parts from reference TRBV19 and TRBJ1-2): DGGITQSPKYLFRKEGQNVTLSCEQNLNHDAMYWYRQDPGQGLRLIYYSQIVNDFQKGDIAEGYSVSREKKESFPLTVTSAQKNPTAFYLCASSISFVRGFGYTFGSGTRLTVV.

This clone was seen a single time. The CDR3 region has the DNA TGTGCCAGCAGGACCGGGACTAGCACCTCCGAGCAGTACTTC. This codes for CASRTGTSTSEQYF. The chain uses TRBV6-1 and TRBJ2-7; 9 nucleotides agree with TRBD2. This CDR3 has 14 residues. Germline V lookup: CDR1 MNHNS, CDR2 SASEGT. The V and J ends lost 6 bases and 6 bases, in that order; junction bases with no gene match: 9.